These 18 T cell receptor beta chains were sequenced from one sample in a study of T-cell memory formation after mild COVID-19. TCRdb itself ran the 5' RACE reads through MiXCR, one entry per CDR3 protein. The repertoire consists of approximately 480,000 distinct CDR3 sequences, with around a sixth occurring once and the leading ten covering about 12%. Sequences were obtained from PBMCs or a T cell subset sorted from them (not recorded which). The receptors here all came from an adult woman who had mild COVID-19 (a few samples of this study predate the infection). Cell type and time point are not known.

V and J are TRBV2 and TRBJ2-1, with TRBD1 identical over 7 bases. The length of the CDR3 is 13 residues. Looked up from germline, CDR1 is SNHLY and CDR2 is FYNNEI. Trimming took 6 bases from V and 6 from J; bases not matched to a gene: 5. CDR3 loop: CASRRAGGNEQFF. As DNA, the CDR3 is TGTGCCAGCAGGCGGGCAGGGGGCAATGAGCAGTTCTTC. Together with reference TRBV2 and TRBJ2-1, the CDR3 gives the full variable domain: EPEVTQTPSHQVTQMGQEVILRCVPISNHLYFYWYRQILGQKVEFLVSFYNNEISEKSEIFDDQFSVERPDGSNFTLKIRSTKLEDSAMYFCASRRAGGNEQFFGPGTRLTVL.

In DNA form, the CDR3 reads TGTGCCATCAGTGAGTTCGGGACTAGAGAGACCCAGTACTTC. This sequence encodes CAISEFGTRETQYF. The chain uses TRBV10-3 and TRBJ2-5; 8 bases are shared with TRBD2. This CDR3 contains 14 residues. Unmatched junction bases numbered 2, after V lost 1 base and J lost 4 bases. Looked up from germline, CDR1 is ENHRY and CDR2 is SYGVKD.

The chain recombines TRBV6-5 with TRBJ2-7, with 7 bases aligning to TRBD1. This CDR3 is built from 14 residues. The V gene end was trimmed by 5 bases and the J gene end by 3 bases; junction bases not matched to a gene: 7. The germline CDR1 and CDR2 sequences are MNHEY and SVGAGI. CDR3 loop: CASSRPGQYYEQYF. The CDR3 nucleotides read TGTGCCAGCAGTCGACCGGGACAGTACTACGAGCAGTACTTC.

This clonotype was detected a few times. The rearrangement joins TRBV3-1 to TRBJ2-7; perhaps TRBD1 as D (7 bases). Germline V gene lookup returns CDR1 LGHDT and CDR2 YNNKEL (reference sequence). V was trimmed by 4 bases and J by 3 bases, leaving 13 bases between them. This CDR3 is built from 14 residues. The CDR3 region is CASSPDRTNYEQYF. As DNA, the CDR3 is TGTGCCAGCAGCCCGGACAGGACTAACTACGAGCAGTACTTC.

This chain uses TRBV10-3 with TRBJ1-5, with 7 bases lining up with TRBD1. The V segment lost 0 bases and the J segment 2 bases; nucleotides outside the gene matches: 4. Germline lookup yields CDR1 ENHRY and CDR2 SYGVKD. The CDR3 runs 16 residues. The CDR3, as DNA: TGTGCCATCAGTGAGTCAAACAGGGGAGGCAATCAGCCCCAGCATTTT. It encodes CAISESNRGGNQPQHF.

The rearrangement joins TRBV5-1 to TRBJ2-1; 7 nucleotides match TRBD1. Germline V CDR1 and CDR2: SGHRS, YFSETQ. The CDR3 is 16 residues long. The ends lost 0 bases at V and 7 bases at J; junction bases unmatched: 10. This CDR3 is CASSLDARQGGNEQFF. The CDR3 bases are TGCGCCAGCAGCTTGGACGCGCGACAGGGTGGAAATGAGCAGTTCTTC.

This clonotype was counted a few times. The gene calls are TRBV11-2 and TRBJ2-7; D gene unclear. Trimming left V 1 base short and J 7 bases short, with 20 bases between. The germline V gene encodes CDR1 SGHAT and CDR2 FQNNGV. The CDR3 is 16 residues long. The CDR3 sequence is CASSLVWTNRPGEQYF. CDR3 nucleotides: TGTGCCAGCAGCTTAGTCTGGACGAATAGGCCGGGTGAGCAGTACTTC.

This chain links TRBV12-3 or TRBV12-4 with TRBJ2-2; D not certain. The length of the CDR3 is 14 residues. The germline V and J ends were trimmed by 8 bases and 0 bases, with 10 bases remaining between them. CDR3 amino acids: CASFLTSNTGELFF. CDR3 coding DNA: TGTGCCAGCTTCTTGACCTCGAACACCGGGGAGCTGTTTTTT.

This sequence joins TRBV5-1 and TRBJ2-4; 10 bases are a match to TRBD2. The trim removed 5 bases at V and 6 bases at J, leaving 8 bases unmatched. The CDR3 sequence is 15 residues long. Looked up from germline, CDR1 is SGHRS and CDR2 is YFSETQ. The CDR3 reads CASSYVAGGPNIQYF. CDR3 DNA: TGCGCCAGCAGTTACGTAGCGGGGGGCCCAAACATTCAGTACTTC.

The rearrangement joins TRBV5-1 to TRBJ2-7; D might be TRBD1 (5 bases). V was clipped by 8 bases and J by 2 bases, with 17 bases between them. CDR1 is SGHRS, CDR2 YFSETQ, per germline. CDR3 length: 14 amino acids. The CDR3 spells CASSDQGSAYEQYF. The DNA of the CDR3 is TGCGCCAGTTCAGACCAGGGCAGCGCCTACGAGCAGTACTTC.

This clonotype has more than one count but fewer than ten. This chain uses TRBV12-3 or TRBV12-4 with TRBJ2-4; TRBD1 might be the D (5 bases). Trimming stripped 6 bases from V and 4 bases from J, with 16 bases between. CDR3 size: 15 residues. CDR3: CASRAKGIGKNIQYF. CDR3 sequence (DNA): TGTGCCAGCAGGGCTAAGGGGATCGGTAAAAACATTCAGTACTTC.

This chain joins TRBV7-2 and TRBJ2-7; no definite D call. Germline V gene lookup returns CDR1 SGHTA and CDR2 FQGNSA. V lost 6 bases and J lost 7, with 10 bases in between. CDR3 size: 11 residues. The DNA for the CDR3 is TGTGCCAGCAGAGCAATGGGGGAGCAGTACTTC. The encoded protein is CASRAMGEQYF.

V and J are TRBV5-1 and TRBJ1-4, with 8 bases that match TRBD1. Per germline, CDR1 SGHRS and CDR2 YFSETQ. The CDR3 extends over 16 amino acids. Germline trimming cut 3 bases from V and 2 bases from J; bases unmatched to any gene: 6. The CDR3 region is CASSWTGMGTNEKLFF. DNA of the CDR3: TGCGCCAGCAGCTGGACAGGGATGGGCACTAATGAAAAACTGTTTTTT.

This clonotype turned up a few times. This chain uses TRBV30 with TRBJ2-4; 8 nucleotides line up with TRBD1. The germline gives CDR1 GTSNPN, CDR2 SVGIG (reference sequence). After removal of 5 bases from V and 6 bases from J, the junction contained 6 bases not matched to a gene. This CDR3 spans 13 amino acids. Here the CDR3 reads CAWSGQAGNIQYF. In DNA, the CDR3 is TGTGCCTGGTCGGGACAGGCGGGAAACATTCAGTACTTC.

This clonotype was counted a few times. This chain links TRBV29-1 with TRBJ1-1, with D tentatively TRBD1 (6 bases). Trimming removed 7 bases from V and 6 bases from J, with 12 bases in between. The germline gives CDR1 SQVTM, CDR2 ANQGSEA. This CDR3 comprises 11 residues. The CDR3 is CSASGGPEAFF. The DNA for the CDR3 is TGCAGCGCCAGCGGGGGGCCTGAAGCTTTCTTT.

This clonotype was detected a few times. The rearrangement joins TRBV11-2 to TRBJ1-2, with D unresolved. This CDR3 is built from 13 residues. Trimming pared 4 bases from V and 4 bases from J, leaving 10 bases between. Germline V lookup: CDR1 SGHAT, CDR2 FQNNGV. CDR3 sequence (DNA): TGTGCCAGCAGCTCTAGTCGGACCTATGGCTACACCTTC. Translation: CASSSSRTYGYTF.

The chain employs TRBV28 and TRBJ1-4, with TRBD1 as a possible D gene (6 bases). CDR1 and CDR2 from the germline V gene are MDHEN and SYDVKM. This CDR3 is built from 14 residues. V was shortened by 5 bases and J by 4 bases, with 11 bases between the two germline ends. The CDR3: CASSLGGHNEKLFF. In DNA, the CDR3 is TGTGCCAGCAGTCTAGGGGGGCATAATGAAAAACTGTTTTTT.

This clonotype was detected a few times. J is TRBJ1-2 and V is TRBV6-5; D perhaps matches TRBD1 (5 bases). Deletions cut 4 bases from V and 8 bases from J, with 20 bases between. CDR3 size: 15 residues. In germline, CDR1 is MNHEY, CDR2 SVGAGI. CDR3 nucleotides: TGTGCCAGCAGTTCCATCAACGGGACTCCGGCGGGCTACACCTTC. This encodes CASSSINGTPAGYTF.